A selection of T cell receptor beta chains follows, all from one sample in a study of post-analysis software for immune sequencing data. TCRdb re-analysed the PCR reads in MiXCR, keeping a single row per CDR3 protein. Of roughly 540,000 distinct CDR3 sequences listed, about a third are singletons. What was sequenced was blood. The receptors shown here come from a girl younger than 18 with multiple sclerosis. Both conserved end residues are part of each CDR3. The order of the fields is clone size, V gene, J gene, D gene, CDR3 DNA, CDR3 protein. The D gene is left open where the match is weak. Size is omitted from some rows. Given values are once, few, many or a class for expanded clones.

>.|TRBV12-3/TRBV12-4|TRBJ2-2|TRBD2
TGTGCCAGCAGTCGGACTAGCGGGGGAATCACCGGGGAGCGGTTTTTT
CASSRTSGGITGERFF
>.|TRBV20-1|TRBJ2-5|TRBD2
TGCAGTGCCCTAGCGGGGGGGCCTGATGAGCAGTACTTC
CSALAGGPDEQYF
>few|TRBV12-3/TRBV12-4|TRBJ1-6|.
TGTGCCAGCAGCAGCAGGGCACCTATCGGTTCACCCCTCCACTTT
CASSSRAPIGSPLHF
>.|TRBV5-1|TRBJ1-1|.
TGCGCCAGCAGCAGGATGGCAGGGAACACTGAAGCTTTCTTT
CASSRMAGNTEAFF
>few|TRBV7-9|TRBJ2-3|.
TGTGCCAGCAGCTCGGGGTTAGTGGCGCCCCAGTATTTT
CASSSGLVAPQYF
>.|TRBV10-3|TRBJ2-6|.
TGTGCCATCAAGATGAGTCTGGGGGGATCTGGGGCCAACGTCCTGACTTTC
CAIKMSLGGSGANVLTF
>few|TRBV20-1|TRBJ1-2|.
TGCAGTGCTAGCCCCGGGGTCGGCTACACCTTC
CSASPGVGYTF
>few|TRBV10-2|TRBJ2-6|.
TGCGCCAGCAGTGATGACAGCATCTCTGGGGCCAACGTCCTGACTTTC
CASSDDSISGANVLTF
>.|TRBV5-1|TRBJ2-7|.
TGCGCCAGCAGCTTGGGTCAAGCTGGGTACGAGCAGTACTTC
CASSLGQAGYEQYF
>.|TRBV3-1|TRBJ2-5|TRBD2
TGTGCCAGCAGCCAGACCCGAGCGGGGGGGCACCAAGAGACCCAGTACTTC
CASSQTRAGGHQETQYF
>few|TRBV15|TRBJ2-5|TRBD1
TGTGCCACCAGCAGGAGGACAGGGAGGGAGACCCAGTACTTC
CATSRRTGRETQYF
>.|TRBV20-1|TRBJ2-3|.
TGCAGTGCCAGAACGACGGCGCATACGCAGTATTTT
CSARTTAHTQYF
>.|TRBV5-1|TRBJ2-7|.
TGCGCCAGCAGCTCCCGGGACTTCCAAGGCGAGCAGTACTTC
CASSSRDFQGEQYF
>.|TRBV25-1|TRBJ1-1|TRBD1
TGTGCCAGCAGTGTTGGGACAGGGGTGGACACTGAAGCTTTCTTT
CASSVGTGVDTEAFF
>.|TRBV3-1|TRBJ1-2|.
TGTGCCAGCAGCCAAAATGCACAATGGGACTATGGCTACACCTTC
CASSQNAQWDYGYTF
>few|TRBV7-3|TRBJ2-3|.
TGTGCCAGCAGCTCACAGATTCGGTCGATAGCAGATACGCAGTATTTT
CASSSQIRSIADTQYF
>.|TRBV7-8|TRBJ2-7|TRBD1
TGTGCCAGCAGAAATTTGCAAGGGGGCTACAATGAGCAGTACTTC
CASRNLQGGYNEQYF